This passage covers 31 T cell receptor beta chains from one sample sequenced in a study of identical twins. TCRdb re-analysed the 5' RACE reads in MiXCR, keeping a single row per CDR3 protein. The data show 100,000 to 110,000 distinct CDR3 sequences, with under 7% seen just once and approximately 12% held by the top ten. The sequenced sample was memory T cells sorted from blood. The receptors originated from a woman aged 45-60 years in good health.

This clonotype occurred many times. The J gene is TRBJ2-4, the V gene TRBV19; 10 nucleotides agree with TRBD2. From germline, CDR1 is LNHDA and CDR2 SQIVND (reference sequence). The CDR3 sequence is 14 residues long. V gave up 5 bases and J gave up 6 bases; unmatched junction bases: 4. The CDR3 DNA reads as TGTGCCAGTAGTGTAGCGGGAGGCATAAACATTCAGTACTTC. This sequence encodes CASSVAGGINIQYF.

The CDR3 DNA reads TGTGCCAGCAGCCCCGGGAGGGACGGGGAGCTGTTTTTT. It specifies CASSPGRDGELFF. V is TRBV7-9 and J is TRBJ2-2; TRBD2 matches at 8 bases. This CDR3 comprises 13 residues. CDR1 is SEHNR and CDR2 is FQNEAQ in the germline V gene (reference sequence). The J segment lost 7 bases and the V segment lost 5 bases, leaving 3 bases of the junction unmatched.

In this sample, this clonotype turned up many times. The CDR3 bases are TGCAGCGTTGGTCAGACAGTGGAAGGGGACATTCAGTACTTC. Its translation: CSVGQTVEGDIQYF. The chain links TRBV29-1 to TRBJ2-4, with D possibly being TRBD1 (5 bases). V was cut by 4 bases and J by 8 bases, with 18 bases left in between. This CDR3 comprises 14 residues. The germline V gene encodes CDR1 SQVTM and CDR2 ANQGSEA.

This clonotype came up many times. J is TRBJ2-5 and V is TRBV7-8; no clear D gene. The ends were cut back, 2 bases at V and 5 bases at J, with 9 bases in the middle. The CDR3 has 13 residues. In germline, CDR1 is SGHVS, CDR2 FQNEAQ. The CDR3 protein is CASSLRRMETQYF. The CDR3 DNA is TGTGCCAGCAGCTTAAGACGGATGGAGACCCAGTACTTC.

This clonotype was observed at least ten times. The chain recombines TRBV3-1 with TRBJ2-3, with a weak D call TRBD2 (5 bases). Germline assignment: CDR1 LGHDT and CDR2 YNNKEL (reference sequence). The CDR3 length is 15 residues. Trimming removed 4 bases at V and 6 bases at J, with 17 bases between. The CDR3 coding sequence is TGTGCCAGCAGCCGCAATCCGACTAACGGGGATACGCAGTATTTT. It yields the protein CASSRNPTNGDTQYF.

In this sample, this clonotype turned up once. CDR3 nucleotides: TGCAGTGCTGATGCCGCACAGGGGTACACTGAAGCTTTCTTT. This gives the protein CSADAAQGYTEAFF. The chain combines TRBV20-1 with TRBJ1-1; 7 bases are a match to TRBD1. Trimming at V came to 5 bases and at J to 3 bases, leaving 9 bases not matched to a gene. The CDR3 is 14 residues long. Germline V CDR1 and CDR2: DFQATT, SNEGSKA (reference sequence).

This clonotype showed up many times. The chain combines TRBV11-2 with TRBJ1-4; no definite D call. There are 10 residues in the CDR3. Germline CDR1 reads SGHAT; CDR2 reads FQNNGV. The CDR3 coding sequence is TGTTGGAGGGCAGCGGAAAAACTGTTTTTT. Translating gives CWRAAEKLFF.

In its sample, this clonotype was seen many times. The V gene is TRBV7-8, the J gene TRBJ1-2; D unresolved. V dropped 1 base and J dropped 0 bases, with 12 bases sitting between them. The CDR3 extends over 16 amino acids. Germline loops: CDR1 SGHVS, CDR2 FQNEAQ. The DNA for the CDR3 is TGTGCCAGCAGCTTAGGCCCTCCGATCTCTAACTATGGCTACACCTTC. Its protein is CASSLGPPISNYGYTF.

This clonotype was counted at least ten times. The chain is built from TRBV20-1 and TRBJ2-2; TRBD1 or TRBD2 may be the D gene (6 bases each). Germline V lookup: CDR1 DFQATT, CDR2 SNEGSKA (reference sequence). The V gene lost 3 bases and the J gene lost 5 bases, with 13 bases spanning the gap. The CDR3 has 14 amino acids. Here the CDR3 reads CSASFQGRTGELFF. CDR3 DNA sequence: TGCAGTGCTAGCTTCCAGGGGAGGACCGGGGAGCTGTTTTTT.

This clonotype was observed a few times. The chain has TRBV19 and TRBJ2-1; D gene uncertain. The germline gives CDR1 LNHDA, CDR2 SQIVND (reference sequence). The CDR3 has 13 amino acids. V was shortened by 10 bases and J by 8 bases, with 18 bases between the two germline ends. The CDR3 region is CATTTSTKDEQFF. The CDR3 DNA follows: TGTGCCACCACGACTTCGACGAAGGATGAGCAGTTCTTC.

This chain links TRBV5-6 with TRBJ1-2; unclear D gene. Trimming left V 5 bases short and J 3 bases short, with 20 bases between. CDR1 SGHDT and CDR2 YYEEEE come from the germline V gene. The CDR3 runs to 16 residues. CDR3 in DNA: TGTGCCAGCAGAAGATTGTCAAGGGCGACCGACTATGGCTACACCTTC. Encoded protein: CASRRLSRATDYGYTF.

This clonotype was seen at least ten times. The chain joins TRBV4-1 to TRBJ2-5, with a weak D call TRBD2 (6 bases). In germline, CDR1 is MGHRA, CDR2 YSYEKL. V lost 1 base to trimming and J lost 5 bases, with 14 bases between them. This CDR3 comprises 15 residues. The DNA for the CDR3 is TGCGCCAGCAGCCAAGTATCTCCTAGCGAGGAGACCCAGTACTTC. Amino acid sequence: CASSQVSPSEETQYF.

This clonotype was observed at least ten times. The chain's CDR3 is CASIGRWAGTEAFF. The CDR3 DNA reads as TGTGCCAGCATCGGCCGTTGGGCAGGCACTGAAGCTTTCTTT. The chain recombines TRBV2 with TRBJ1-1; no clear D. CDR1 is SNHLY, CDR2 FYNNEI, per germline. V lost 7 bases, J lost 4 bases, and 16 bases lay in between. This CDR3 is 14 amino acids long.

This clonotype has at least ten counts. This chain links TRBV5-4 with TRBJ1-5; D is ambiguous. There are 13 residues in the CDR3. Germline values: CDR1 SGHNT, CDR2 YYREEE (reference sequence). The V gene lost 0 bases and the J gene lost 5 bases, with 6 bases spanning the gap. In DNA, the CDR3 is TGTGCCAGCAGCTTGGATGGAGATCAGCCCCAGCATTTT. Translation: CASSLDGDQPQHF.

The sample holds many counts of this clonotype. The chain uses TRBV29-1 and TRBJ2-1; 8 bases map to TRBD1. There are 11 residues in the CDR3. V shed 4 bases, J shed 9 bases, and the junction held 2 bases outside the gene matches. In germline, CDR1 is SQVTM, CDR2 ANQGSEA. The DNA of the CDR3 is TGCAGCGTTGCCGGACAGGGTGAGCAGTTCTTC. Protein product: CSVAGQGEQFF.

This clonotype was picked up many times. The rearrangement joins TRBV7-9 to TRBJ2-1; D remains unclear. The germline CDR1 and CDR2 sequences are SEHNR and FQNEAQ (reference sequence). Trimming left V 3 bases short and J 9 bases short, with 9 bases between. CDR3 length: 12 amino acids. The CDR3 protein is CASSFSGSEQFF. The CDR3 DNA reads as TGTGCCAGCAGCTTTTCCGGATCTGAGCAGTTCTTC.

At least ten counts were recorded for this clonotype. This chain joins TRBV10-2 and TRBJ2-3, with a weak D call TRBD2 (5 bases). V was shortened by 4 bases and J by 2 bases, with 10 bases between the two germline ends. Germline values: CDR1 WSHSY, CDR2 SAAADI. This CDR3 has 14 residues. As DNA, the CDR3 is TGCGCCAGCAGTGTTGGTAGCGTCACAGATACGCAGTATTTT. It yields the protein CASSVGSVTDTQYF.

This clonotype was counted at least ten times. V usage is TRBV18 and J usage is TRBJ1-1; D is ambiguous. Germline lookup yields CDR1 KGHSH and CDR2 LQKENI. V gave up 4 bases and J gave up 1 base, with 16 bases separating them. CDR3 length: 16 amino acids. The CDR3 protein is CASSREQTRRNTEAFF. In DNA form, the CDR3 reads TGTGCCAGCTCACGAGAACAGACTCGGAGGAACACTGAAGCTTTCTTT.

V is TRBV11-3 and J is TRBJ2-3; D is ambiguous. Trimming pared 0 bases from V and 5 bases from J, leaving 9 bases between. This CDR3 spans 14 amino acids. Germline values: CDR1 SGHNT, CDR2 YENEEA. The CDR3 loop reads CASSLDVVEDTQYF. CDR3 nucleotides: TGTGCCAGCAGCTTAGATGTGGTGGAAGATACGCAGTATTTT. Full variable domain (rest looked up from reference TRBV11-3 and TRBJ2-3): EAGVVQSPRYKIIEKKQPVAFWCNPISGHNTLYWYLQNLGQGPELLIRYENEEAVDDSQLPKDRFSAERLKGVDSTLKIQPAELGDSAVYLCASSLDVVEDTQYFGPGTRLTVL.

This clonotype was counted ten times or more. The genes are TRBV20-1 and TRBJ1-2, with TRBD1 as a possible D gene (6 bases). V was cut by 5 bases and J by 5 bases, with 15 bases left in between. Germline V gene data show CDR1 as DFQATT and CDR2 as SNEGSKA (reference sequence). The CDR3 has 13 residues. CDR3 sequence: CSAVKQGQYGYTF. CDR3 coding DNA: TGCAGTGCTGTAAAACAGGGCCAGTATGGCTACACCTTC.

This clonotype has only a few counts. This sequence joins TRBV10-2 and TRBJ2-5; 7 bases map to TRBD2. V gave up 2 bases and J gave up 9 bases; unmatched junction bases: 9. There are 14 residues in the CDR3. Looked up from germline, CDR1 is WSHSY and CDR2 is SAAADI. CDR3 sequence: CASSEASGPRPQYF. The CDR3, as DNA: TGCGCCAGCAGTGAGGCTAGCGGCCCGAGGCCCCAGTACTTC.

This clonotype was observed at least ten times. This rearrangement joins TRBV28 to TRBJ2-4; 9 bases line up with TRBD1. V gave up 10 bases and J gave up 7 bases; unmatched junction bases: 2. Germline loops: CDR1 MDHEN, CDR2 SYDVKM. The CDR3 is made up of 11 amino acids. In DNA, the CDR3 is TGTGCCACGGACAGGGGCAACATTCAGTACTTC. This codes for CATDRGNIQYF.

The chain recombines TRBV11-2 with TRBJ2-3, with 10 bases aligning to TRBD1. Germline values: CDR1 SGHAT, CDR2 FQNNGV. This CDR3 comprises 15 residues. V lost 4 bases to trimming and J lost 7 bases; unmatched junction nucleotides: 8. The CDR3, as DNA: TGTGCCAGCAGCTCGGGGACAGGGGCGGGAAATACGCAGTATTTT. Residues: CASSSGTGAGNTQYF.

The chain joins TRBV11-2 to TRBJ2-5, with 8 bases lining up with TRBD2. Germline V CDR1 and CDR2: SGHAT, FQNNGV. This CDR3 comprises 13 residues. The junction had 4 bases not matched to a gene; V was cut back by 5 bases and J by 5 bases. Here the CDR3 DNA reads TGTGCCAGCAGCCCGTCGGGGGGGGAGACCCAGTACTTC. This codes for CASSPSGGETQYF.

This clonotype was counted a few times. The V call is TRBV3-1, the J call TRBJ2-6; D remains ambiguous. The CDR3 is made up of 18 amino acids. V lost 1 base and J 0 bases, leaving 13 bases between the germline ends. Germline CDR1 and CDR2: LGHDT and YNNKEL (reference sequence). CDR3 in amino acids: CASSQVAGRPSGANVLTF. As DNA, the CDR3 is TGTGCCAGCAGCCAAGTTGCCGGACGACCCTCTGGGGCCAACGTCCTGACTTTC.

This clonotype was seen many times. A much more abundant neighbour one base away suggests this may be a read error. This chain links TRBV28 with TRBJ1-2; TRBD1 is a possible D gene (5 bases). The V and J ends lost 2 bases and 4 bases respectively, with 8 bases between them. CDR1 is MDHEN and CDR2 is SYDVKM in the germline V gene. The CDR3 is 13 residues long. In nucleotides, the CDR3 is TGTGCCAGCAGTTTACGGGGGGGCTATGGCTACACCTTC. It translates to CASSLRGGYGYTF.

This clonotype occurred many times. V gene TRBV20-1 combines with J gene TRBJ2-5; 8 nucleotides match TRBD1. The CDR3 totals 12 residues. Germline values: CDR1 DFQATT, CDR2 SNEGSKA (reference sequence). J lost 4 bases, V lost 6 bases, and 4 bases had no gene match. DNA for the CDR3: TGCAGTGCCCGGACAGGGTCAGAGACCCAGTACTTC. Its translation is CSARTGSETQYF.

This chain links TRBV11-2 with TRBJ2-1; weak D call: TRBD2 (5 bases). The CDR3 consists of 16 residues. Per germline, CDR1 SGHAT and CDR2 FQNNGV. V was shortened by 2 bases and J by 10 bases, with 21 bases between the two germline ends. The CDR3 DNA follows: TGTGCCAGCAGCTTATTGGTGACTACCCTGTCCGGGGAGCAGTTCTTC. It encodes CASSLLVTTLSGEQFF.

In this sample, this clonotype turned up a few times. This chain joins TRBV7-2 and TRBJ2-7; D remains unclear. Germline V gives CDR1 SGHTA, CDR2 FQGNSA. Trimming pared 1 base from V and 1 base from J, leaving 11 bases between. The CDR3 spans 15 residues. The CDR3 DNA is TGTGCCAGCAGCTTAGGGGTTTTCGGGTCCTACGAGCAGTACTTC. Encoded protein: CASSLGVFGSYEQYF.

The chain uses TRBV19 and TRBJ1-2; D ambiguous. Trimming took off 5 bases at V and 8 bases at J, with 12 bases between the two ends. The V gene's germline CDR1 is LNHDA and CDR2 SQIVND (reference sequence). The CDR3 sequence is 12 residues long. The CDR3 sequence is CASSPGLGGYTF. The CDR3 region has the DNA TGTGCCAGTAGTCCCGGCCTCGGCGGCTACACCTTC. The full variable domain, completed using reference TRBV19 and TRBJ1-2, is DGGITQSPKYLFRKEGQNVTLSCEQNLNHDAMYWYRQDPGQGLRLIYYSQIVNDFQKGDIAEGYSVSREKKESFPLTVTSAQKNPTAFYLCASSPGLGGYTFGSGTRLTVV.

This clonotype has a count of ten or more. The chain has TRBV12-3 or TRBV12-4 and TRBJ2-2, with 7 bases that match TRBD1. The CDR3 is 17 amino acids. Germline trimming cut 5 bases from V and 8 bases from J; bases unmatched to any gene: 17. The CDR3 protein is CASSTGTRQGGRGELFF. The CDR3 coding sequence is TGTGCCAGCAGTACCGGCACTAGACAGGGCGGCCGGGGGGAGCTGTTTTTT.